This T cell receptor (beta chain) was recorded in a study of identical twins. One entry per CDR3 protein, called by TCRdb with MiXCR from the 5' RACE reads. The sample carries just over 500,000 distinct CDR3 sequences, approximately 22% recorded once. This clonotype was detected only a few times. The CDR3 is made up of 12 amino acids. The germline V gene has CDR1 LGHNA and CDR2 YNFKEQ. J was trimmed by 15 bases and V by 0 bases; bases with no gene match: 5. These data are also associated with another study on T cells expressing NK-cell markers.

Source material: CD4+ T cells sorted from blood. The chain uses TRBV4-2 and TRBJ2-4; 7 positions agree with TRBD2. The sequence was obtained from a woman aged 18-29 years in good health. In nucleotides, the CDR3 is TGTGCCAGCAGCCAAGAGGGAGGGCGGACGTACTTC. Translation: CASSQEGGRTYF.